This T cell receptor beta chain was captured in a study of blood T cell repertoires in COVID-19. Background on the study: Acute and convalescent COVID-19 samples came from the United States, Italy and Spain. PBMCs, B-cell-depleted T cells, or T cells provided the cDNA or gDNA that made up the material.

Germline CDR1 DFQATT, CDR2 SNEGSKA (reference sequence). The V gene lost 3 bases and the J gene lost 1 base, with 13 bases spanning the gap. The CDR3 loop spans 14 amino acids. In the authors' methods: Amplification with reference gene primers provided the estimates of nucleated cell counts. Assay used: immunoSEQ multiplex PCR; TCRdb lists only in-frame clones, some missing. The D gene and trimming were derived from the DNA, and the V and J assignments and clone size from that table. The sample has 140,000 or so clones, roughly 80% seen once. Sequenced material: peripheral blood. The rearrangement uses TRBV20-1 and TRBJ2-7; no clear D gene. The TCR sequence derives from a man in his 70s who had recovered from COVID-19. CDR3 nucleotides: TGCAGTGCTAGTACCCCCCAGGTTTCCTACGAGCAGTACTTC. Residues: CSASTPQVSYEQYF.